Listed below are T cell receptor beta chains from one sample, sequenced in a study of T cells in Graves' hyperthyroidism and ophthalmopathy. TCRdb reprocessed the multiplex PCR reads via MiXCR and lists one record per CDR3 protein. The sample has hundreds of thousands of distinct CDR3 sequences, 35% to 45% seen once; the top ten hold 8.9%. The sample consisted of blood. The receptors come from a man aged 18 to 35 with Graves' hyperthyroidism. Each CDR3 is given with its conserved first and last residue. A D gene is named only where the DNA matches it firmly. The size of a clone is reported for some rows only, either as once, few or many, or as a class for expanded clones.

D gene: TRBD1; J gene: TRBJ2-5; clone size: many; V gene: TRBV7-2; CDR3 DNA: TGTGCCAGCAGCTTGGACCCGGGACAGCAAGAGACCCAGTACTTC; CDR3 protein: CASSLDPGQQETQYF
D gene: TRBD1; J gene: TRBJ1-2; clone size: .; V gene: TRBV5-1; CDR3 DNA: TGCGCCAGCAGCCCCGAGACAGGGACGTTGTACTATGGCTACACCTTC; CDR3 protein: CASSPETGTLYYGYTF
D gene: TRBD1; J gene: TRBJ1-1; clone size: many; V gene: TRBV7-9; CDR3 DNA: TGTGCCAGCAGCTCGGACAGGGTCAGGGGCACTGAAGCTTTCTTT; CDR3 protein: CASSSDRVRGTEAFF
D gene: TRBD1; J gene: TRBJ2-7; clone size: .; V gene: TRBV29-1; CDR3 DNA: TGCAGCGTAGGCACAGGGGTGGACGAGCAGTACTTC; CDR3 protein: CSVGTGVDEQYF
D gene: .; J gene: TRBJ2-6; clone size: many; V gene: TRBV20-1; CDR3 DNA: TGCAGTGCTAGACCCCATAGCTCTGGGGCCAACGTCCTGACTTTC; CDR3 protein: CSARPHSSGANVLTF
D gene: .; J gene: TRBJ1-4; clone size: .; V gene: TRBV9; CDR3 DNA: TGTGCCAGCAGTTATGAGGCGGCAACTAATGAAAAACTGTTTTTT; CDR3 protein: CASSYEAATNEKLFF
D gene: .; J gene: TRBJ1-6; clone size: .; V gene: TRBV15; CDR3 DNA: TGTGCCACCAGCAGAGTCGCAGGTAGAAATTCACCCCTCCACTTT; CDR3 protein: CATSRVAGRNSPLHF
D gene: .; J gene: TRBJ1-5; clone size: .; V gene: TRBV5-6; CDR3 DNA: TGTGCCAGCAGCCAAGGACGGGCGCGCAATCAGCCCCAGCATTTT; CDR3 protein: CASSQGRARNQPQHF
D gene: TRBD2; J gene: TRBJ2-2; clone size: .; V gene: TRBV29-1; CDR3 DNA: TGCGCCAGCTCGGGACTAGAGAATACCGGGGAGCTGTTTTTT; CDR3 protein: CASSGLENTGELFF
D gene: .; J gene: TRBJ1-1; clone size: few; V gene: TRBV6-5; CDR3 DNA: TGTGCCAGCAGTTACTTCTACGACGAGAACACTGAAGCTTTCTTT; CDR3 protein: CASSYFYDENTEAFF
D gene: .; J gene: TRBJ2-5; clone size: .; V gene: TRBV29-1; CDR3 DNA: TGCAGCGTTGAAGATATGTACGGAGTCGGGGAGGTAGAGACCCAGTACTTC; CDR3 protein: CSVEDMYGVGEVETQYF
D gene: .; J gene: TRBJ2-2; clone size: few; V gene: TRBV7-8; CDR3 DNA: TGTGCCAGCAGCTTTGGGGTCACCGGGGAGCTGTTTTTT; CDR3 protein: CASSFGVTGELFF
D gene: .; J gene: TRBJ1-1; clone size: .; V gene: TRBV29-1; CDR3 DNA: TGCAGCGTACTCAGGGGCTCGACTGGAGCTTTCTTT; CDR3 protein: CSVLRGSTGAFF
D gene: .; J gene: TRBJ2-7; clone size: .; V gene: TRBV7-2; CDR3 DNA: TGTGCCAGCAGCTTCATACAGCTTGGGTCCTACGAGCAGTACTTC; CDR3 protein: CASSFIQLGSYEQYF
D gene: .; J gene: TRBJ1-4; clone size: .; V gene: TRBV15; CDR3 DNA: TGTGCCACCAGCAGAGGGAAACTGTTTTTT; CDR3 protein: CATSRGKLFF
D gene: .; J gene: TRBJ1-6; clone size: many; V gene: TRBV7-9; CDR3 DNA: TGTGCCAGCCCGTCAAATTCTTCCCTCCACTTT; CDR3 protein: CASPSNSSLHF
D gene: .; J gene: TRBJ2-5; clone size: .; V gene: TRBV7-2; CDR3 DNA: TGTGCCAGCAGTTGGGCGGGGGCACACCAAGAGACCCAGTACTTC; CDR3 protein: CASSWAGAHQETQYF
D gene: .; J gene: TRBJ1-1; clone size: many; V gene: TRBV29-1; CDR3 DNA: TGCAGCGTTGAAGAATATGAAGCTTTCTTT; CDR3 protein: CSVEEYEAFF
D gene: .; J gene: TRBJ1-2; clone size: many; V gene: TRBV11-2; CDR3 DNA: TGTGCCAGCAGCTTAGCAGGCGAGTACAGGCATGGCTACACCTTC; CDR3 protein: CASSLAGEYRHGYTF
D gene: .; J gene: TRBJ1-5; clone size: once; V gene: TRBV10-2; CDR3 DNA: TGTGCCAGCTCACCGCAGCGCGATCAGCCCCAGCATTTT; CDR3 protein: CASSPQRDQPQHF
D gene: .; J gene: TRBJ1-4; clone size: few; V gene: TRBV5-6; CDR3 DNA: TGTGCCAGCAGCCCGGGACTGATGAATGAAAAACTGTTTTTT; CDR3 protein: CASSPGLMNEKLFF
D gene: .; J gene: TRBJ1-5; clone size: .; V gene: TRBV19; CDR3 DNA: TGTGCCAGTAGTTCCACAGGGCTTGACAATCAGCCCCAGCATTTT; CDR3 protein: CASSSTGLDNQPQHF
D gene: .; J gene: TRBJ1-2; clone size: many; V gene: TRBV19; CDR3 DNA: TGTGCCAGTAGTGCAGGGCGAACTGACTATGGCTACACCTTC; CDR3 protein: CASSAGRTDYGYTF
D gene: .; J gene: TRBJ2-7; clone size: few; V gene: TRBV15; CDR3 DNA: TGTGCCACCAGCAGAGAGTCTCCTGGCTCCTACGAGCAGTACTTC; CDR3 protein: CATSRESPGSYEQYF
D gene: .; J gene: TRBJ2-2; clone size: few; V gene: TRBV12-3/TRBV12-4; CDR3 DNA: TGTGCCAGCAGTTTGAGCCAGGGAAACACCGGGGAGCTGTTTTTT; CDR3 protein: CASSLSQGNTGELFF
D gene: .; J gene: TRBJ2-5; clone size: .; V gene: TRBV12-3/TRBV12-4; CDR3 DNA: TGTGCCAGCAGTTTACAGGATACGGAGACCCAGTACTTC; CDR3 protein: CASSLQDTETQYF
D gene: .; J gene: TRBJ2-2; clone size: .; V gene: TRBV29-1; CDR3 DNA: TGCAGCGTTGAACCCACCAGTGATTTGCATGGGAACCCCGGGGAGCTGTTTTTT; CDR3 protein: CSVEPTSDLHGNPGELFF
D gene: TRBD1; J gene: TRBJ1-1; clone size: many; V gene: TRBV9; CDR3 DNA: TGTGCCAGCAGCCCCCAAGGGACAGGGGAGCGAGCTTTCTTT; CDR3 protein: CASSPQGTGERAFF
D gene: .; J gene: TRBJ1-1; clone size: .; V gene: TRBV20-1; CDR3 DNA: TGCAGTGCCCTTGGGGCCGGGGACACTGAAGCTTTCTTT; CDR3 protein: CSALGAGDTEAFF
D gene: .; J gene: TRBJ1-3; clone size: few; V gene: TRBV7-3; CDR3 DNA: TGTGCCAGCAGTCGCACGAACGGGGGCGCGGGCGGAAACACCATATATTTT; CDR3 protein: CASSRTNGGAGGNTIYF
D gene: .; J gene: TRBJ2-2; clone size: few; V gene: TRBV7-9; CDR3 DNA: TGCGCCAGCAGCACCGCCCAGCGGTCTGGTATCGGGGAGCTGTTTTTT; CDR3 protein: CASSTAQRSGIGELFF
D gene: .; J gene: TRBJ1-6; clone size: .; V gene: TRBV6-5; CDR3 DNA: TGTGCCAGCAGTTACTCGGGGGAGGTACGTTCACCCCTCCACTTT; CDR3 protein: CASSYSGEVRSPLHF
D gene: .; J gene: TRBJ1-1; clone size: few; V gene: TRBV20-1; CDR3 DNA: TGCAGTGCTAGAGTTCTTGAACGGGGAGACACTGAAGCTTTCTTT; CDR3 protein: CSARVLERGDTEAFF
D gene: TRBD2; J gene: TRBJ2-2; clone size: many; V gene: TRBV9; CDR3 DNA: TGTGCCAGCAGCGTAGGCGGTAGCGGGACGACGAACACCGGGGAGCTGTTTTTT; CDR3 protein: CASSVGGSGTTNTGELFF
D gene: TRBD1; J gene: TRBJ2-2; clone size: many; V gene: TRBV5-1; CDR3 DNA: TGCGCCAGCAGGCCCCAGGGGGCGGACACCGGGGAGCTGTTTTTT; CDR3 protein: CASRPQGADTGELFF
D gene: TRBD2; J gene: TRBJ2-7; clone size: few; V gene: TRBV7-9; CDR3 DNA: TGTGCCAGCAGCTTGGGGACTAGTCCCTACGAGCAGTACTTC; CDR3 protein: CASSLGTSPYEQYF
D gene: TRBD1; J gene: TRBJ1-2; clone size: .; V gene: TRBV29-1; CDR3 DNA: TGCAGCGTTGGAGTGGGGACAGGGTCAAGTGGCTACACCTTC; CDR3 protein: CSVGVGTGSSGYTF
D gene: .; J gene: TRBJ1-4; clone size: many; V gene: TRBV29-1; CDR3 DNA: TGCAGCGTTGAAGACAGGCTTGCAACTAATGAAAAACTGTTTTTT; CDR3 protein: CSVEDRLATNEKLFF
D gene: TRBD1; J gene: TRBJ1-1; clone size: .; V gene: TRBV20-1; CDR3 DNA: TGCAGTGCTAGTGGACAGGGTAACGCTGAAGCTTTCTTT; CDR3 protein: CSASGQGNAEAFF
D gene: .; J gene: TRBJ2-7; clone size: .; V gene: TRBV4-3; CDR3 DNA: TGCGCCAGCAGCCAAGACTGGACGGACTCGTACGAGCAGTACTTC; CDR3 protein: CASSQDWTDSYEQYF
D gene: .; J gene: TRBJ2-5; clone size: .; V gene: TRBV7-9; CDR3 DNA: TGTGCCAGCAGCTTAGCCCCTGGCTTGGAGGGAGAGACCCAGTACTTC; CDR3 protein: CASSLAPGLEGETQYF
D gene: TRBD1; J gene: TRBJ1-2; clone size: .; V gene: TRBV7-2; CDR3 DNA: TGTGCCAGCAGCCGGATTGGGACAGGGGGCGTCTACTATGGCTACACCTTC; CDR3 protein: CASSRIGTGGVYYGYTF
D gene: .; J gene: TRBJ2-7; clone size: .; V gene: TRBV29-1; CDR3 DNA: TGCAGCTGGGCGGGGCGGGGCTCCTACGAGCAGTACTTC; CDR3 protein: CSWAGRGSYEQYF
D gene: .; J gene: TRBJ2-7; clone size: few; V gene: TRBV7-9; CDR3 DNA: TGTGCCAGCAGCTACGGCTCTACCTACGAGCAGTACTTC; CDR3 protein: CASSYGSTYEQYF
D gene: .; J gene: TRBJ2-2; clone size: few; V gene: TRBV4-1; CDR3 DNA: TGCGCCAGCAGCCAAGAACAATCAAGAGTGACCGGGGAGCTGTTTTTT; CDR3 protein: CASSQEQSRVTGELFF
D gene: TRBD2; J gene: TRBJ2-7; clone size: many; V gene: TRBV15; CDR3 DNA: TGTGCCACCGCAAGCGCGGGAGGGCCCTACGAGCAGTACTTC; CDR3 protein: CATASAGGPYEQYF
D gene: .; J gene: TRBJ2-3; clone size: .; V gene: TRBV2; CDR3 DNA: TGTGCCAGCAGCCGCACAGATACGCAGTATTTT; CDR3 protein: CASSRTDTQYF
D gene: .; J gene: TRBJ2-2; clone size: .; V gene: TRBV6-5; CDR3 DNA: TGTGCCAGCAGCCCGGAGGATGGGGGCTTCACCGGGGAGCTGTTTTTT; CDR3 protein: CASSPEDGGFTGELFF
D gene: .; J gene: TRBJ1-5; clone size: .; V gene: TRBV6-7; CDR3 DNA: TGTGCCAGCAGTTACTCGATTCGGGGGGATCAGCCCCAGCATTTT; CDR3 protein: CASSYSIRGDQPQHF
D gene: TRBD2; J gene: TRBJ2-7; clone size: .; V gene: TRBV6-6; CDR3 DNA: TGTGCCAGCAGCGTGAGCGGGGTGGGTTACGAGCAGTACTTC; CDR3 protein: CASSVSGVGYEQYF
D gene: .; J gene: TRBJ2-5; clone size: few; V gene: TRBV5-1; CDR3 DNA: TGCGCCAGCAGCTTGCCGTGGGAAGAGGCCCAGTACTTC; CDR3 protein: CASSLPWEEAQYF
D gene: TRBD1; J gene: TRBJ1-1; clone size: .; V gene: TRBV7-8; CDR3 DNA: TGTGCCAGCAGCCCCGGACAGGTCGTAACGGGAGCTTTCTTT; CDR3 protein: CASSPGQVVTGAFF
D gene: .; J gene: TRBJ1-1; clone size: many; V gene: TRBV29-1; CDR3 DNA: TGCAGCGTTGTGTGGCAGCTTGGGACTGAAGCTTTCTTT; CDR3 protein: CSVVWQLGTEAFF